These 28 T cell receptor beta chains originate from one sample sequenced in a study of blood T cell repertoires in COVID-19 (dated by TCRdb to 2020 to 2022). Libraries were built with the immunoSEQ multiplex PCR assay. Imported from immuneACCESS, the table was reduced by TCRdb to in-frame sequences with V and J called. These copies leave out some clones; in studies compared against another copy, an unresolved V gene accounts for under half, and the cause of the remainder is not known. The sample data list around 160,000 clones, and around nine tenths of these were observed just once. The top ten clones comprise 0.95% to 1.5% of the sample. The sequencing input was PBMCs or T cells enriched from blood (not recorded which). Receptors originate from a woman aged 30 to 39 with acute COVID-19.

This clone appeared once. The gene calls are TRBV6-2 or TRBV6-3 and TRBJ2-6; 11 nucleotides line up with TRBD1. Germline CDR1 and CDR2: MNHEY and SVGEGT. V shed 0 bases and J 0 bases; nucleotides not matched to a gene: 1. This CDR3 is 18 amino acids long. The CDR3 nucleotides are TGTGCCAGCAGTTACTCCGGACAGGGGGCCTCTGGGGCCAACGTCCTGACTTTC. Translation: CASSYSGQGASGANVLTF.

The chain combines TRBV18 with TRBJ1-1; 7 bases map to TRBD1. V lost 5 bases to trimming and J lost 3 bases; unmatched junction nucleotides: 3. Germline V CDR1 and CDR2: KGHSH, LQKENI. This CDR3 region has 13 residues. The CDR3 protein is CASSVQGHTEAFF. The CDR3 bases are TGTGCCAGCTCAGTACAGGGGCACACTGAAGCTTTCTTT.

The gene calls are TRBV25-1 and TRBJ1-1; D ambiguous. The ends were cut back, 0 bases at V and 4 bases at J, with 12 bases in the middle. Germline CDR1 and CDR2: MGHDK and SYGVNS. The CDR3 sequence is 15 residues long. CDR3 region: CASSEYQGGGTEAFF. As DNA, the CDR3 is TGTGCCAGCAGTGAATATCAAGGCGGCGGCACTGAAGCTTTCTTT.

The chain has TRBV6-5 and TRBJ2-1, with 10 bases aligning to TRBD2. This CDR3 spans 15 amino acids. Per the germline V gene, CDR1 is MNHEY and CDR2 is SVGAGI. V lost 2 bases, J lost 8 bases, and 6 bases stayed unmatched. CDR3 loop: CASSYQLAGVDEQFF. The CDR3 DNA reads as TGTGCCAGCAGTTACCAGCTAGCGGGAGTCGATGAGCAGTTCTTC.

This clone was detected only a few times. The chain recombines TRBV4-2 with TRBJ2-1; 10 bases are shared with TRBD2. This CDR3 comprises 17 residues. Germline values: CDR1 LGHNA, CDR2 YNFKEQ. V was clipped by 0 bases and J by 8 bases; unmatched bases: 10. The CDR3, as DNA: TGTGCCAGCAGCCAAGATCGAGCCCGACTAGCGGGCCATGAGCAGTTCTTC. Translated: CASSQDRARLAGHEQFF.

This chain links TRBV5-1 with TRBJ1-1; D uncertain. The V and J ends lost 1 base and 1 base respectively, with 8 bases between them. The CDR3 has 14 residues. Per the germline V gene, CDR1 is SGHRS and CDR2 is YFSETQ. The CDR3 is CASSLIGQNTEAFF. CDR3 DNA sequence: TGCGCCAGCAGCTTGATTGGGCAGAACACTGAAGCTTTCTTT.

The chain recombines TRBV21-1 with TRBJ1-4; TRBD1, the table's D call, lacks a check against the DNA. TRBV21-1 is a known pseudogene. The CDR3 totals 14 residues. The CDR3 reads CASSRHRVKGKLFF. For the CDR3, the DNA is TGTGCCAGCAGCAGACACAGGGTAAAGGGAAAACTGTTTTTT.

This clone appeared a few times. This chain joins TRBV10-3 and TRBJ1-2, with 10 bases identical to TRBD1. The V segment lost 2 bases and the J segment 0 bases; nucleotides outside the gene matches: 0. CDR3 length: 15 residues. In germline, CDR1 is ENHRY, CDR2 SYGVKD. Here the CDR3 DNA reads TGTGCCATCAGTGAGGGACAGGGGGCTAACTATGGCTACACCTTC. It yields the protein CAISEGQGANYGYTF.

This clone has a single count. The V gene is TRBV19, the J gene TRBJ1-3; D is unclear. CDR1 is LNHDA, CDR2 SQIVND, per germline (reference sequence). Trimming shortened V by 3 bases and J by 3 bases, and 9 bases separated the two germline ends. The CDR3 extends over 14 amino acids. The CDR3 DNA reads TGTGCCAGTAGTATCCTGGCGGGTGGAAACACCATATATTTT. As protein: CASSILAGGNTIYF.

The J gene is TRBJ1-1, the V gene TRBV5-1; 8 bases are shared with TRBD1. This CDR3 contains 15 residues. V gave up 0 bases and J gave up 4 bases; unmatched junction bases: 5. Germline V CDR1 and CDR2: SGHRS, YFSETQ. The CDR3 DNA reads as TGCGCCAGCAGCTTGGATCTGACAGGGGCCACTGAAGCTTTCTTT. As protein: CASSLDLTGATEAFF.

V gene TRBV28 combines with J gene TRBJ2-7, with D tentatively TRBD1 (8 bases). CDR3 size: 13 residues. Germline-derived CDR1 and CDR2 are MDHEN and SYDVKM. V shed 5 bases and J shed 3 bases, with 11 bases lying between them. The CDR3: CASSTGGDYEQYF. The CDR3 DNA is TGTGCCAGCAGTACAGGGGGGGACTACGAGCAGTACTTC. Full variable domain (missing parts from reference TRBV28 and TRBJ2-7): DVKVTQSSRYLVKRTGEKVFLECVQDMDHENMFWYRQDPGLGLRLIYFSYDVKMKEKGDIPEGYSVSREKKERFSLILESASTNQTSMYLCASSTGGDYEQYFGPGTRLTVT.

This clone appeared a single time. V gene TRBV29-1 combines with J gene TRBJ2-1, with 10 bases identical to TRBD2. Germline-derived CDR1 and CDR2 are SQVTM and ANQGSEA. The CDR3 covers 14 residues. Unmatched junction bases numbered 3, after V lost 4 bases and J lost 3 bases. The chain's CDR3 is CSVVTSGDYNEQFF. The CDR3 coding sequence is TGCAGCGTTGTAACTAGCGGGGACTACAATGAGCAGTTCTTC.

This clone has a single count. The V and J genes are TRBV15 and TRBJ1-2, with TRBD1 identical over 8 bases. The V segment lost 9 bases and the J segment 4 bases; nucleotides outside the gene matches: 7. Germline CDR1 and CDR2: LNHNV and YYDKDF (reference sequence). The CDR3 sequence is 13 residues long. This CDR3 reads CATDRGVGYGYTF. DNA for the CDR3: TGTGCCACTGACAGGGGAGTTGGCTATGGCTACACCTTC.

The chain combines TRBV30 with TRBJ1-6; 9 nucleotides line up with TRBD1. This CDR3 contains 15 residues. Germline CDR1 GTSNPN, CDR2 SVGIG (reference sequence). CDR3 residues: CAFAQGQGNNSPLHF. CDR3 DNA sequence: TGTGCTTTTGCCCAGGGACAGGGAAATAATTCACCCCTCCACTTT.

The chain is built from TRBV6-6 and TRBJ2-2, with TRBD1 as a possible D gene (8 bases). The CDR3 contains 15 residues. The ends were cut back, 5 bases at V and 4 bases at J, with 14 bases in the middle. Per the germline V gene, CDR1 is MNHNY and CDR2 is SVGAGI (reference sequence). The DNA of the CDR3 is TGTGCCAGCAGTAATTACAGGGGGGGCACCGGGGAGCTGTTTTTT. Translation gives CASSNYRGGTGELFF.

The rearrangement joins TRBV5-1 to TRBJ1-2, with 10 bases lining up with TRBD1. Unmatched junction bases numbered 10, after V lost 3 bases and J lost 8 bases. Germline values: CDR1 SGHRS, CDR2 YFSETQ. CDR3 size: 15 residues. Here the CDR3 DNA reads TGCGCCAGCAGCTCGCTGACAGGGGGCGGTGGGGGCTACACCTTC. Amino acid sequence: CASSSLTGGGGGYTF.

This chain uses TRBV7-2 with TRBJ1-1; D unclear. Trimming left V 1 base short and J 4 bases short, with 10 bases between. The germline V gene has CDR1 SGHTA and CDR2 FQGNSA. This CDR3 spans 14 amino acids. The CDR3 DNA follows: TGTGCCAGCAGCTTAGTTTCCCACGGCACTGAAGCTTTCTTT. This encodes CASSLVSHGTEAFF. Together with reference TRBV7-2 and TRBJ1-1, the CDR3 gives the full variable domain: GAGVSQSPSNKVTEKGKDVELRCDPISGHTALYWYRQSLGQGLEFLIYFQGNSAPDKSGLPSDRFSAERTGGSVSTLTIQRTQQEDSAVYLCASSLVSHGTEAFFGQGTRLTVV.

J is TRBJ1-3 and V is TRBV13, with TRBD1 as a possible D gene (5 bases). This CDR3 spans 12 amino acids. The V gene's germline CDR1 is PRHDT and CDR2 FYEKMQ (reference sequence). V gave up 2 bases and J gave up 7 bases, with 6 bases separating them. The CDR3 coding sequence is TGTGCCAGCAGCTTAAAGGGGAACACCATATATTTT. As protein: CASSLKGNTIYF.

V and J are TRBV21-1 and TRBJ2-7; the listed D gene, TRBD2, was not tested against the DNA. TRBV21-1 is deemed a pseudogene. This CDR3 has 17 amino acids. CDR3 in amino acids: CASSKIRETSGRPEQYF. CDR3 nucleotides: TGTGCCAGCAGCAAGATCCGGGAGACTAGCGGGAGACCCGAGCAGTACTTC.

The chain joins TRBV18 to TRBJ2-1, with 8 bases that match TRBD2. The CDR3 runs 16 residues. The germline CDR1 and CDR2 sequences are KGHSH and LQKENI. V trimming: 0 bases; J trimming: 4 bases; junction bases outside the gene matches: 5. The CDR3 sequence: CASSPPKTSAYNEQFF. The CDR3 nucleotides are TGTGCCAGCTCACCACCGAAGACTAGCGCTTACAATGAGCAGTTCTTC.

The chain is built from TRBV18 and TRBJ1-4, with a weak D call TRBD1 (5 bases). The CDR3 contains 16 residues. V lost 1 base and J 6 bases, leaving 15 bases between the germline ends. Germline CDR1 reads KGHSH; CDR2 reads LQKENI. DNA of the CDR3: TGTGCCAGCTCACCACGACTGGGCAGGGCGGATGAAAAACTGTTTTTT. Its translation is CASSPRLGRADEKLFF.

V is TRBV20-1 and J is TRBJ1-2; no clear D gene. Between the trimmed V and J ends, which lost 3 bases and 4 bases, there was a span of 12 bases. This CDR3 is 13 amino acids long. The germline CDR1 and CDR2 sequences are DFQATT and SNEGSKA (reference sequence). In nucleotides, the CDR3 is TGCAGTGCTAGTTCGGGAACCACCTATGGCTACACCTTC. It encodes CSASSGTTYGYTF.

The gene calls are TRBV4-3 and TRBJ1-5; D gene unclear. The germline V and J ends were trimmed by 0 bases and 6 bases, with 9 bases remaining between them. Germline lookup yields CDR1 LGHNA and CDR2 YSLEER. The CDR3 is 14 amino acids. The CDR3: CASSQDYTAQPQHF. CDR3 in DNA: TGCGCCAGCAGCCAAGACTACACAGCTCAGCCCCAGCATTTT.

The chain uses TRBV3-1 (or the pseudogene TRBV3-2) and TRBJ2-5; 9 nucleotides agree with TRBD1. Germline lookup yields CDR1 LGHDT and CDR2 YNNKEL (reference sequence). This CDR3 region has 15 residues. V trimming: 4 bases; J trimming: 3 bases; junction bases outside the gene matches: 6. DNA of the CDR3: TGTGCCAGCAGCCTCCGCGGACAGGGGAAAGAGACCCAGTACTTC. This encodes CASSLRGQGKETQYF.

This CDR3 is CSVDSGEETQYF. CDR3 nucleotides: TGCAGCGTTGATTCGGGAGAAGAGACCCAGTACTTC. The gene calls are TRBV29-1 and TRBJ2-5; D possibly corresponds to TRBD2 (6 bases). CDR3 size: 12 residues. Trimming left V 3 bases short and J 3 bases short, with 8 bases between. CDR1 is SQVTM, CDR2 ANQGSEA, per germline.

The gene calls are TRBV2 and TRBJ1-4; 11 positions match TRBD1. The CDR3 totals 15 residues. Looked up from germline, CDR1 is SNHLY and CDR2 is FYNNEI. The ends lost 4 bases at V and 5 bases at J; junction bases unmatched: 3. The CDR3 region has the DNA TGTGCCAGCAGTGGGACAGGGGGCGAGAATGAAAAACTGTTTTTT. Protein sequence: CASSGTGGENEKLFF.

V usage is TRBV5-1 and J usage is TRBJ1-1; TRBD1 matches 9 bases. With 3 bases clipped from V and 2 bases from J, the junction kept 2 bases outside the gene matches. From germline, CDR1 is SGHRS and CDR2 YFSETQ. The length of the CDR3 is 14 residues. The CDR3 is CASSSGQGNTEAFF. The CDR3 DNA is TGCGCCAGCAGCTCGGGACAGGGAAACACTGAAGCTTTCTTT. Full variable domain (remainder filled in from reference TRBV5-1 and TRBJ1-1): KAGVTQTPRYLIKTRGQQVTLSCSPISGHRSVSWYQQTPGQGLQFLFEYFSETQRNKGNFPGRFSGRQFSNSRSEMNVSTLELGDSALYLCASSSGQGNTEAFFGQGTRLTVV.

The J gene is TRBJ1-2, the V gene TRBV3-1 (or the pseudogene TRBV3-2); 8 nucleotides match TRBD1. This CDR3 spans 18 amino acids. CDR1 is LGHDT and CDR2 is YNNKEL in the germline V gene (reference sequence). Trimming at V came to 0 bases and at J to 3 bases, leaving 12 bases not matched to a gene. The CDR3 DNA sequence: TGTGCCAGCAGCCAAGATCCAGGGACAGGTAGATTAGACTATGGCTACACCTTC. This encodes CASSQDPGTGRLDYGYTF.